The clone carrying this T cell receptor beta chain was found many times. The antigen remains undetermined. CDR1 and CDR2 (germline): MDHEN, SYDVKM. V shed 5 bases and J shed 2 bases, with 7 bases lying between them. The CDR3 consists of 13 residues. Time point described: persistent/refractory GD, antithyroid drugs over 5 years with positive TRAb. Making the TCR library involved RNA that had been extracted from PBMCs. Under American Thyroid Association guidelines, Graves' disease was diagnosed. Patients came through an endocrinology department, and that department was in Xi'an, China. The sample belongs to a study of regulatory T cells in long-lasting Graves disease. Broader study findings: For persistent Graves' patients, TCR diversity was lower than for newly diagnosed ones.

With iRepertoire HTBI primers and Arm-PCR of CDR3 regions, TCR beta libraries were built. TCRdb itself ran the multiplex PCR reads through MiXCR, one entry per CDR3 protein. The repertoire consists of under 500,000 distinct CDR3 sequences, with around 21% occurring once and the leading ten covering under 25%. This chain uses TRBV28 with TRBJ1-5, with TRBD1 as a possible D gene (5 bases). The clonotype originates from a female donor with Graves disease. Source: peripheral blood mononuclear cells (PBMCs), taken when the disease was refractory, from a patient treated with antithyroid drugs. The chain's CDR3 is CASSEQGNQPQHF. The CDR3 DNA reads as TGTGCCAGCAGTGAACAGGGCAATCAGCCCCAGCATTTT.